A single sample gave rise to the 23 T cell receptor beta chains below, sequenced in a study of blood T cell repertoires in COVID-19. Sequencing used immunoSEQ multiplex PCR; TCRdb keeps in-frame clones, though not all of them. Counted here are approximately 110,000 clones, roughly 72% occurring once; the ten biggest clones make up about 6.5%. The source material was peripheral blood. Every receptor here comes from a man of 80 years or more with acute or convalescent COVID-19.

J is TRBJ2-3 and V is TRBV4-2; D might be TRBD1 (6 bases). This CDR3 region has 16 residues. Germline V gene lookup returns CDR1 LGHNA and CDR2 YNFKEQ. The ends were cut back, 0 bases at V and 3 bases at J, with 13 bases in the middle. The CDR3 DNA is TGTGCCAGCAGCCAAGATGTACAGGGTTCTACAGATACGCAGTATTTT. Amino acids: CASSQDVQGSTDTQYF.

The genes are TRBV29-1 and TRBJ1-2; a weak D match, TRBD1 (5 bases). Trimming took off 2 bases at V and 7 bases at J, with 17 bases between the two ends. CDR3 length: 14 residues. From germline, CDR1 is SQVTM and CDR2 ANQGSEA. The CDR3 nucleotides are TGCAGCGTTGAACTTTATGTCAGGGAGGTTGGCTACACCTTC. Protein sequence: CSVELYVREVGYTF.

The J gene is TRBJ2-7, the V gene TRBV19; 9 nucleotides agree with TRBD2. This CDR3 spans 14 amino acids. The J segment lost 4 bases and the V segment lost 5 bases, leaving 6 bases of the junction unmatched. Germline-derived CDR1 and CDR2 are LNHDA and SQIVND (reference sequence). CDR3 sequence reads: CASSVVAGEYEQYF. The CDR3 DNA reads TGTGCCAGTAGTGTGGTAGCGGGAGAGTACGAGCAGTACTTC.

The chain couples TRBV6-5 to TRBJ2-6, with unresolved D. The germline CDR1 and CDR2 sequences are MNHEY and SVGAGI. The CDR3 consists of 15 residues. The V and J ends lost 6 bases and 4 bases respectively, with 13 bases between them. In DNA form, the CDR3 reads TGTGCCAGCAGCGTTTCGTCCCCCGGGGCCAACGTCCTGACTTTC. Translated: CASSVSSPGANVLTF.

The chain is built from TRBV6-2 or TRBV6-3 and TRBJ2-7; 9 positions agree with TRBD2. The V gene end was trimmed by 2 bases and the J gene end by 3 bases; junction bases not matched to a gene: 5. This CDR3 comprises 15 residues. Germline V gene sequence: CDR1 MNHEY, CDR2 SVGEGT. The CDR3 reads CASSYESSGSYEQYF. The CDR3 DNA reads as TGTGCCAGCAGTTACGAGAGTAGCGGGAGCTACGAGCAGTACTTC.

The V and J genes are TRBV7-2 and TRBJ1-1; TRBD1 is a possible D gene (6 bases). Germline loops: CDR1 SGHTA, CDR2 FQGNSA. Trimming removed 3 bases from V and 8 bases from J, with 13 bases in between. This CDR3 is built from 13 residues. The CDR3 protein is CASSFFLQGEAFF. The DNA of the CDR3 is TGTGCCAGCAGCTTTTTTCTCCAGGGGGAAGCTTTCTTT.

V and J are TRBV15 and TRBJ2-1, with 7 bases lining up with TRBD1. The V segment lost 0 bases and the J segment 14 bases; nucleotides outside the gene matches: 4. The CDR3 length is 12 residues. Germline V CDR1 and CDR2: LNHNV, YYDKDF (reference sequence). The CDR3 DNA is TGTGCCACCAGCAGAGATAGGGGGCGTAAGTTCTTC. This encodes CATSRDRGRKFF.

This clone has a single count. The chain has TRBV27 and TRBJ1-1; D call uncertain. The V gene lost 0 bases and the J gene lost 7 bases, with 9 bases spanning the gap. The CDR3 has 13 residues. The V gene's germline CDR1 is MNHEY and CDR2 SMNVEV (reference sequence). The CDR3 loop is CASSLSSSDEAFF. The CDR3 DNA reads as TGTGCCAGCAGTTTATCCTCGTCAGATGAAGCTTTCTTT.

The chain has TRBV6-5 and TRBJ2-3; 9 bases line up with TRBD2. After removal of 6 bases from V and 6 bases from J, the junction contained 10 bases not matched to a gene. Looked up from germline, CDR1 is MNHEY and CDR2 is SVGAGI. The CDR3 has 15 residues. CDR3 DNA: TGTGCCAGCAGCGTGTTAGCGGGAGAGGATGATACGCAGTATTTT. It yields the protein CASSVLAGEDDTQYF.

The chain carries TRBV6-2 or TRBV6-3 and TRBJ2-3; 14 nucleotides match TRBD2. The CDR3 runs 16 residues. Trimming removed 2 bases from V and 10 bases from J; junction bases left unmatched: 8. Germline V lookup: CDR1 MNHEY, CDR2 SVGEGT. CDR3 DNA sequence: TGTGCCAGCAGTTACAGGGCGGGACTAGCGGGAGTGTCGCAGTATTTT. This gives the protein CASSYRAGLAGVSQYF.

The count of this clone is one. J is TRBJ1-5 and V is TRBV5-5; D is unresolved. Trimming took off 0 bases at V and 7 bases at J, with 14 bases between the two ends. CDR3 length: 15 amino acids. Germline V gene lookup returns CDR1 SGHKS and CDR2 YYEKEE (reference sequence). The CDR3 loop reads CASSLAERGSQPQHF. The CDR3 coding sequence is TGTGCCAGCAGCTTGGCGGAGCGGGGTTCGCAGCCCCAGCATTTT.

CDR3 protein: CASSGGDSWASEQFF. The DNA for the CDR3 is TGTGCCAGCTCGGGGGGGGACTCCTGGGCCAGTGAGCAGTTCTTC. The chain combines TRBV2 with TRBJ2-1, with 8 bases fitting TRBD2. Germline CDR1 and CDR2: SNHLY and FYNNEI. There are 15 residues in the CDR3. V lost 8 bases to trimming and J lost 9 bases; unmatched junction nucleotides: 15.

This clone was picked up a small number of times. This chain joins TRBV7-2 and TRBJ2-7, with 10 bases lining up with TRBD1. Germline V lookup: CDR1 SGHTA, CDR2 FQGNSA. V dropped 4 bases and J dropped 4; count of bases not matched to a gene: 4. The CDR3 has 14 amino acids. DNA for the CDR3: TGTGCCAGCAGCTCACGACAGGGGGCTTACGAGCAGTACTTC. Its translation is CASSSRQGAYEQYF.

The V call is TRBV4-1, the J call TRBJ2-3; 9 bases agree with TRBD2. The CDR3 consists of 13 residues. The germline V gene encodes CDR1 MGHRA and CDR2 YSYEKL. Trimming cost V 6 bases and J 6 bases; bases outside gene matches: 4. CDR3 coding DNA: TGCGCCAGCAGAGTAGCGGGAGCTGATACGCAGTATTTT. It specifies CASRVAGADTQYF.

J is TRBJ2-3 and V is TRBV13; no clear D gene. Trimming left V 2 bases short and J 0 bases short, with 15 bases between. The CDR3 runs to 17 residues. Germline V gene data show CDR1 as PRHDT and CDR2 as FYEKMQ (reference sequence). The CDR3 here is CASSLSRRELSTDTQYF. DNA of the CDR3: TGTGCCAGCAGCTTATCCCGGAGAGAACTGAGCACAGATACGCAGTATTTT.

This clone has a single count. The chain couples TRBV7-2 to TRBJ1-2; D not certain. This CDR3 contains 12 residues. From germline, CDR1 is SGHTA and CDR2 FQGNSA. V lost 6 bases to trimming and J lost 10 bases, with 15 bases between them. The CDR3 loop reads CASRLSVFDYTF. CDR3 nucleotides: TGTGCCAGCAGACTATCAGTGTTTGACTACACCTTC.

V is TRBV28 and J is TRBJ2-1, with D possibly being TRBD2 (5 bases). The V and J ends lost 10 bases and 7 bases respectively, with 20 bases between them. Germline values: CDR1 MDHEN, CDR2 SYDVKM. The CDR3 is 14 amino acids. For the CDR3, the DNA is TGTGCCAAAACGAGGGTGCTGCAAAAGAATGAGCAGTTCTTC. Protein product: CAKTRVLQKNEQFF.

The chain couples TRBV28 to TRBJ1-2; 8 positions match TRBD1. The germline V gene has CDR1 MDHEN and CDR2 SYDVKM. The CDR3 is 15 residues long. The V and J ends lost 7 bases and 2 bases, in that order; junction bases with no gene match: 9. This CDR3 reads CASIKIRDRNYGYTF. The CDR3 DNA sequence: TGTGCCAGCATCAAAATCCGGGACAGGAACTATGGCTACACCTTC.

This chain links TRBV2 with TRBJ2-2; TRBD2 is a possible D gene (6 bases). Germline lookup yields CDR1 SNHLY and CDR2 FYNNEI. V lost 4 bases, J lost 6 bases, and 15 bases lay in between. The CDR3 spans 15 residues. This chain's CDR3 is CASSVQGGRAGELFF. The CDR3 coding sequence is TGTGCCAGCAGTGTGCAGGGAGGTCGGGCCGGGGAGCTGTTTTTT.

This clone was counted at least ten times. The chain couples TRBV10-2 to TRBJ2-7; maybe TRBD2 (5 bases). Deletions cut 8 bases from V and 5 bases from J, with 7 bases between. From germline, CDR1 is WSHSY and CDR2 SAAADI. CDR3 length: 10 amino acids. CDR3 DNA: TGCGCCAGCGGAGGCAACGAGCAGTACTTC. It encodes CASGGNEQYF.

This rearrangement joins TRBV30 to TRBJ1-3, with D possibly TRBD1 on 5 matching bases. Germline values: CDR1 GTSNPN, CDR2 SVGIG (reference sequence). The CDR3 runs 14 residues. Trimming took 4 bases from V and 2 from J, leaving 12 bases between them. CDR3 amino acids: CAWNGAGTGNTIYF. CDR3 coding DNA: TGTGCCTGGAACGGAGCAGGGACTGGAAACACCATATATTTT.

The CDR3 region has the DNA TGTGCCAGCAGGCCCACAGGGGAGCGCGGCAATGAGCAGTTCTTC. Protein product: CASRPTGERGNEQFF. The chain is built from TRBV6-6 and TRBJ2-1, with 7 bases identical to TRBD1. V lost 6 bases, J lost 6 bases, and 11 bases stayed unmatched. The germline V gene encodes CDR1 MNHNY and CDR2 SVGAGI (reference sequence). The CDR3 has 15 residues.

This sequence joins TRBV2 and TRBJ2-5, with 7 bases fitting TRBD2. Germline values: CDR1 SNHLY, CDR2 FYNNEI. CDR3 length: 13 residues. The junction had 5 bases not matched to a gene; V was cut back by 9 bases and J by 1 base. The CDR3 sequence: CARRLASQETQYF. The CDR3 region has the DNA TGTGCCAGGAGACTAGCTTCCCAAGAGACCCAGTACTTC. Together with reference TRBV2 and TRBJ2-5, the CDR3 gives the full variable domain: EPEVTQTPSHQVTQMGQEVILRCVPISNHLYFYWYRQILGQKVEFLVSFYNNEISEKSEIFDDQFSVERPDGSNFTLKIRSTKLEDSAMYFCARRLASQETQYFGPGTRLLVL.